This T cell receptor beta chain was sequenced in a study of blood T cell repertoires in COVID-19. Study details: Acute-phase and convalescent COVID-19 samples originated in the United States, Italy and Spain. PBMCs, B-cell-depleted T cells, or T cells were the source of the cDNA or gDNA that made up the material.

Authors' methods: The authors estimated nucleated cell counts from reference gene primer amplification. Profiled with immunoSEQ multiplex PCR; TCRdb holds only in-frame clones, not every one. That table gives V, J and clone size, and the DNA gave D and trimming. The sample consists of some 110,000 clones, approximately 82% of them appearing once. Input material: peripheral blood. The clonotype comes from a man between 65 and 85 years old with active or convalescent COVID-19.

CDR3 loop: CATRQGSIVNTIYF. In nucleotides, the CDR3 is TGTGCCACCCGTCAGGGGTCGATAGTAAACACCATATATTTT. This chain joins TRBV7-8 and TRBJ1-3, with D maybe TRBD1 (6 bases). V was cut by 10 bases and J by 6 bases, with 19 bases left in between. This CDR3 has 14 amino acids. The germline CDR1 and CDR2 sequences are SGHVS and FQNEAQ.